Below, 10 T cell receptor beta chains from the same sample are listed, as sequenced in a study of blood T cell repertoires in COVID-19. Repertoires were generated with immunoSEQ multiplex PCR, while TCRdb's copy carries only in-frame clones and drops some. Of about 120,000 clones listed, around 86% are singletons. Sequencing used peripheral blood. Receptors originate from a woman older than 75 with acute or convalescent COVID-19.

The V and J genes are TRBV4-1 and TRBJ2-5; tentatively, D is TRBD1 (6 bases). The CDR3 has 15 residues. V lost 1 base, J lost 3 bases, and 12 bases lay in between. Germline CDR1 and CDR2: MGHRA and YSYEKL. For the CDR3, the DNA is TGCGCCAGCAGCCAAGCAGAGGGGGTTGAAGAGACCCAGTACTTC. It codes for CASSQAEGVEETQYF.

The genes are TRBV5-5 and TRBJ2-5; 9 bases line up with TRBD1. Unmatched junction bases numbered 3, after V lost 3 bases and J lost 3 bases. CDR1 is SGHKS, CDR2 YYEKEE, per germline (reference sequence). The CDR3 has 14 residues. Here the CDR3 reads CASSSRTGEETQYF. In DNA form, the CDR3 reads TGTGCCAGCAGCTCCAGGACAGGGGAAGAGACCCAGTACTTC.

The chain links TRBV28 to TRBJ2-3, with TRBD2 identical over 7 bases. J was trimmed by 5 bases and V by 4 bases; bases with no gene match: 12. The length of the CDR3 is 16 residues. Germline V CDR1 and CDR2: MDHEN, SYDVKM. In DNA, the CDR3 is TGTGCCAGCAGTTACCAGTCGGGGGGAGGGCTAGATACGCAGTATTTT. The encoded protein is CASSYQSGGGLDTQYF.

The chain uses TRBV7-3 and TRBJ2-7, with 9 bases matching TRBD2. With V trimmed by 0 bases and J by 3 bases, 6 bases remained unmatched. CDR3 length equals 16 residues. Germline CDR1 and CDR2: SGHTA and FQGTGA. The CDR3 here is CASSLTLAGRDYEQYF. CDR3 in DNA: TGTGCCAGCAGCTTAACTCTAGCGGGGAGAGACTACGAGCAGTACTTC.

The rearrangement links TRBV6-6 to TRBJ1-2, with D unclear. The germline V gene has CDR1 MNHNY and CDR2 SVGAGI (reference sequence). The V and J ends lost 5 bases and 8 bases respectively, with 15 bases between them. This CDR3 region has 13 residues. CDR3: CASSQDSQGGYTF. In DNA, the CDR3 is TGTGCCAGCAGTCAGGACTCCCAAGGGGGCTACACCTTC.

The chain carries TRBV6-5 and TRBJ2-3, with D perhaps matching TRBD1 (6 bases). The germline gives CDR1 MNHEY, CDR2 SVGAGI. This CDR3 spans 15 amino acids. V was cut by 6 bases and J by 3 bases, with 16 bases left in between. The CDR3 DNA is TGTGCCAGCAGATCATACAGGGTTGGGACAGATACGCAGTATTTT. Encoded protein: CASRSYRVGTDTQYF.

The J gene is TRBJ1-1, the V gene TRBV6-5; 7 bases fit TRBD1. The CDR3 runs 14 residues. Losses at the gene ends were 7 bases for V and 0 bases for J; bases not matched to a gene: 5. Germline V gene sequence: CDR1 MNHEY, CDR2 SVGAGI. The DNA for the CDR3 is TGTGCCAGCAAATTGACAGGGTTGAACACTGAAGCTTTCTTT. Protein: CASKLTGLNTEAFF.

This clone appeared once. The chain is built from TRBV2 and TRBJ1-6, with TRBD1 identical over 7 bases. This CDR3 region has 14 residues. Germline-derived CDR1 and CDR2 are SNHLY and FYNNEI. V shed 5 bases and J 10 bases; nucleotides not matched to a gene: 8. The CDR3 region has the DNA TGTGCCAGCAGTACCGACAGGGAAGGCTCACCCCTCCACTTT. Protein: CASSTDREGSPLHF.

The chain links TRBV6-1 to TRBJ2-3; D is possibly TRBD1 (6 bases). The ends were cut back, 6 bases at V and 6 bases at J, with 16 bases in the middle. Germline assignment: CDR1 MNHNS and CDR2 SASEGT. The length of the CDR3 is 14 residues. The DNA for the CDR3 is TGTGCCAGCAGCTACAGGGACACCACTGATACGCAGTATTTT. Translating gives CASSYRDTTDTQYF.

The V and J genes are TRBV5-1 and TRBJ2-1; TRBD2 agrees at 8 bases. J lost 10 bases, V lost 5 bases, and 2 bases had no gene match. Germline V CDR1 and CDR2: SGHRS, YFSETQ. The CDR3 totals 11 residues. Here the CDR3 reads CASSLAGEQFF. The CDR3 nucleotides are TGCGCCAGCAGTTTAGCGGGGGAGCAGTTCTTC.